Reported below is one T cell receptor (beta chain). This clonotype was observed many times. The clone's antigen remains unknown. Base quality data are lacking; no much larger clone is found one base away. The entry originates in a study of tumor-infiltrating lymphocytes in primary liver carcinoma (dated by TCRdb to about 2017). About the full investigation: Of the five patients, three men and two women aged 30 to 69 years, four had hepatocellular carcinoma and one had combined HCC and intrahepatic cholangiocarcinoma. The five patients had tumors staged T1-T3 N0M0, with maximum diameters ranging from roughly 4.2 to 11 cm. Roughly 3.65 to 7.5 million productive TCRbeta reads were obtained per sample, and no significant difference in read depth was found between tissue types. Across five regions of each liver tumor, along with adjacent normal tissue and blood, the study brought together TCRbeta repertoire sequencing, expression microarrays and whole-exome sequencing. TCRbeta repertoire sequencing covered 35 specimens from 5 patients: 25 tumor regions, 5 adjacent noncancerous liver tissues and 5 peripheral blood samples. Technical replicate repertoires showed high reproducibility, with mean shared-clone rates approximately 0.9 and correlation coefficients above 0.95.

Results the study describes overall, beyond this receptor: Because the samples were bulk and unsorted, CD4+ and CD8+ T cell repertoires could not be compared. Compared with blood, tumors had a significantly larger share of the repertoire taken up by the top 250 clones (p = 0.039). Because only the TCR beta chain was sequenced and unpaired alpha chains were not captured, true repertoire diversity is likely underestimated. Pairs of tumor regions showed greater repertoire overlap (mean around 35%) than tumor-adjacent pairs (approximately 17%) or tumor-blood pairs (about 15%), which is consistent with antigen-driven expansion. With just four or five patients in the study, the authors point out that the findings should be validated in a larger study.

Total RNA and DNA were co-extracted from roughly 18-30 mg of bulk tissue with the AllPrep DNA/RNA mini kit, without cell sorting. Between late 2015 and March 2016, a handful of patients in China with histopathologically diagnosed primary liver carcinoma had their tumors surgically resected. At the time of sampling, the patients were treatment-naive and had chronic HBV infection. Fresh tumor and adjacent tissue pieces were bisected; one half was stored in RNAlater at -80°C, the other sent for histology. Using a constant-region primer and ProtoScript II reverse transcriptase, TCRbeta-specific cDNA was reverse-transcribed from about 540 ng total RNA. The TCRbeta libraries were prepared through three rounds of nested multiplex PCR following a slightly modified ARM-PCR procedure. Sample barcodes and Illumina adapters were added in a final 25-cycle PCR with Deep VentR polymerase. Before sequencing, amplicons of 200-500 bp were purified from gel using a QIAquick gel extraction kit. An Illumina HiSeq 2500 was used to sequence the TCRbeta amplicons, generating 250-bp paired-end reads. The study's own analysis went as follows. Trimmomatic v0.33 was used to quality-trim the reads, and FLASH v1.2.11 was used to merge paired reads so that full CDR3 sequences could be recovered. V, D and J germline segments were assigned to the rearranged TCRbeta sequences by MiGEC v1.2.1b. Clonotype statistics and Shannon-Wiener diversity indices were calculated with VDJtools v1.0.0. Except for diversity analysis, only each sample's 250 most abundant clonotypes were used in subsequent analyses to reduce sampling bias. The public reads were run again by TCRdb, first through fastp at Q25 and then through MiXCR, and only productive beta chains were kept. When rows share a CDR3 protein, they turn into one entry using the most common DNA and genes. The authors' filters were not applied to this entry. The sample table records approximately 80,000 distinct CDR3 sequences; around 66% of these occur just once. Less than 30% of the sample comes from the top ten.

This receptor was taken from a man in his forties with primary liver carcinoma and hepatitis B virus infection. Sample: tumor-adjacent normal liver tissue.

Here is the DNA: TGCAGCGTTGCTCAGTATAATTCACCCCTCCACTTT. Its coded protein is CSVAQYNSPLHF. In this chain, TRBV29-1 is recombined with TRBJ1-6, with an unclear D gene assignment. CDR1 and CDR2, per the germline V gene, are SQVTM and ANQGSEA. V is shortened by 4 bases, J by 4 bases, and the region joining them spans 5 bases. From its cysteine to its phenylalanine, the CDR3 spans 12 amino acids. The retained sequence is limited to the CDR3, 36 bases, with the frame set at the first base.